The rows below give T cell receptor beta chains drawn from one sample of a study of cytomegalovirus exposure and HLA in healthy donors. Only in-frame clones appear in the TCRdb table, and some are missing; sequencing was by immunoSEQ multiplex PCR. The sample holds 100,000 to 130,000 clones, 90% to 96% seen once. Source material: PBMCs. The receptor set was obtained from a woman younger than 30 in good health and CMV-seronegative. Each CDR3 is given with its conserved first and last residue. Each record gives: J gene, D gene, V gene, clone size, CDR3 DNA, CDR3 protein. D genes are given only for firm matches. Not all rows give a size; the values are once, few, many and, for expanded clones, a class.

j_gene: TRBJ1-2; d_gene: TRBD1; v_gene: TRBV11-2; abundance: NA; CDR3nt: TGTGCCAGCAGCTTAGCCGGGACAGGGGTAATTACTAACTATGGCTACACCTTC; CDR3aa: CASSLAGTGVITNYGYTF
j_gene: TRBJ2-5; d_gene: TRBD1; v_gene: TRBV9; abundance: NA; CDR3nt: TGTGCCAGCAGCTACTTTCGGGACAGTAAAGAGACCCAGTACTTC; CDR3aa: CASSYFRDSKETQYF
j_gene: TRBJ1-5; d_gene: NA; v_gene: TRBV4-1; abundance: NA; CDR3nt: TGCGCCAGCAGCCAAGAGAGGGCAGGCAATCAGCCCCAGCATTTT; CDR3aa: CASSQERAGNQPQHF
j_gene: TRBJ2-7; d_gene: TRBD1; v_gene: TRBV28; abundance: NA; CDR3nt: TGTGCCAGCAGGGCCGGGACAGGCTTTGCTACTTCCTACGAGCAGTACTTC; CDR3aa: CASRAGTGFATSYEQYF
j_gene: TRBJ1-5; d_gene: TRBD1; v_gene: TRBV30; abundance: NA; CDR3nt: TGTGCCTGGAGTGGACAGGGGGAAAGTCAGCCCCAGCATTTT; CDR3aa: CAWSGQGESQPQHF
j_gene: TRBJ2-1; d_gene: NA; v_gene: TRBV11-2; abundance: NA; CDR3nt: TGTGCCAGCAAGGTCAGGGCCAATGAGCAGTTCTTC; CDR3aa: CASKVRANEQFF
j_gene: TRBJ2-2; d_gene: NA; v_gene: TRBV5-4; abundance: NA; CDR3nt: TGTGCCAGCAGTCCAGGCTGGGCTACCGGGGAGCTGTTTTTT; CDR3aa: CASSPGWATGELFF
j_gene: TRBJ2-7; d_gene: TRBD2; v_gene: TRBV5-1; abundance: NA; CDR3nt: TGCGCCAGCAGCGCAAGGGACTACCCTGGGGAGCAGTACTTC; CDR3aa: CASSARDYPGEQYF
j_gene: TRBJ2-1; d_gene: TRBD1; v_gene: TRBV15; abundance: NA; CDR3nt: TGTGCCACCAGCAGAGATAAGACAGGGGACAATGAGCAGTTCTTC; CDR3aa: CATSRDKTGDNEQFF
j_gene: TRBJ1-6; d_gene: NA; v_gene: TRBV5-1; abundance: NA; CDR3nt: TGCGCCAGCAGCTTGGAACAAGGACAGAATAATTCACCCCTCCACTTT; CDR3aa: CASSLEQGQNNSPLHF
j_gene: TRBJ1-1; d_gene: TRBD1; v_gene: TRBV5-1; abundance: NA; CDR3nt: TGCGCCAGCAGCATCGGAGGGGGCGCCGGTACTGAAGCTTTCTTT; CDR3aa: CASSIGGGAGTEAFF
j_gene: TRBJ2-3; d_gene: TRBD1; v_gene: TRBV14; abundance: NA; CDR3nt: TGTGCCAGCAGCCAAGGGGACAGGGGATTCGCAGATACGCAGTATTTT; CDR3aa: CASSQGDRGFADTQYF
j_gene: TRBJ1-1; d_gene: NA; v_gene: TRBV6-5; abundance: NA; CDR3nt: TGTGCCAGCAGTTACATGGGGGCGATGGAGAACACTGAAGCTTTCTTT; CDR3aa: CASSYMGAMENTEAFF
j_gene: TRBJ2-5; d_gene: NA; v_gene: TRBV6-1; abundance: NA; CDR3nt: TGTGCCAGCAGTGGTGGATATAGGGGTGTGGAGACCCAGTACTTC; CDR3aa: CASSGGYRGVETQYF
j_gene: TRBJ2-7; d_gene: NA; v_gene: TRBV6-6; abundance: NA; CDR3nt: TGTGCCAGCCGCCTCCCCCCGGGGTCCGAGCAGTACTTC; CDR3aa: CASRLPPGSEQYF
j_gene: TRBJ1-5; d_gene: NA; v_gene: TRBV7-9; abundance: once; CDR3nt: TGTGCCAGCAGCTTAGTGGACAGCCATAGCAATCAGCCCCAGCATTTT; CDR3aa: CASSLVDSHSNQPQHF
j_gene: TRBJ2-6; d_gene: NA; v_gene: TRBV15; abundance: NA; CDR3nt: TGTGCCACCAGCAGAGTAGGGGGGGTCACCTCTGGGGCCAACGTCCTGACTTTC; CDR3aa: CATSRVGGVTSGANVLTF
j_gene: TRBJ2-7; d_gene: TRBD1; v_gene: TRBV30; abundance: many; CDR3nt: TGTGCCTGGAGGGACAGGGCTACATTGTCCTACGAGCAGTACTTC; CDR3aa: CAWRDRATLSYEQYF
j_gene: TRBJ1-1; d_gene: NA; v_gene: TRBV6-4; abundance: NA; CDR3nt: TGTGCCAGCAGTGACGGTCAGGAGAACACTGAAGCTTTCTTT; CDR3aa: CASSDGQENTEAFF
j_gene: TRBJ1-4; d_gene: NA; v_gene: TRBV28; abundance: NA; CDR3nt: TGTGCCAGCAGTTGGGGGGATTTTGCGGAAAAACTGTTTTTT; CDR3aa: CASSWGDFAEKLFF
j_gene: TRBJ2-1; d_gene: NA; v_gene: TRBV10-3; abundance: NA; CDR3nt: TGTGCCATCGGCCCTCGGCGGAGCTCCTACAATGAGCAGTTCTTC; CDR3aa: CAIGPRRSSYNEQFF
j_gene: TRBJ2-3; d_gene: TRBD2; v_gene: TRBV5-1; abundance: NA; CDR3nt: TGCGCCAGCAGCCTCACTAGCGGGGGAACAGATACGCAGTATTTT; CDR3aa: CASSLTSGGTDTQYF
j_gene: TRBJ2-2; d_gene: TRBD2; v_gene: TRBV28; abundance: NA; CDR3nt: TGTGCCAGCAGTGAGGCCTCAGCAAGCATACTAGCGGGGGGACCGGGCACCGGGGAGCTGTTTTTT; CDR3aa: CASSEASASILAGGPGTGELFF
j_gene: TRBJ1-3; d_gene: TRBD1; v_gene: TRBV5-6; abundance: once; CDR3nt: TGTGCCAGCAGCTTTGGCGGGGGGAACCGGGACAGCTCTGGAAACACCATATATTTT; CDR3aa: CASSFGGGNRDSSGNTIYF
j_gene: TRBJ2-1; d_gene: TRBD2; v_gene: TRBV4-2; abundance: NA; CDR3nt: TGTGCCAGCAGTGGGACTAGCGTGGACAATGAGCAGTTCTTC; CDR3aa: CASSGTSVDNEQFF
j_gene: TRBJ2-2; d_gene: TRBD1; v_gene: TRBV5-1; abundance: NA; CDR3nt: TGCGCCAGCAGCCCGACCGGGACAGGGAACACCGGGGAGCTGTTTTTT; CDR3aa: CASSPTGTGNTGELFF
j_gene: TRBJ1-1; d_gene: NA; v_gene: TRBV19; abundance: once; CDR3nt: TGTGCCAGTAGTATAGACAGGACAGCTGGGTACTCTGAAGCTTTCTTT; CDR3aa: CASSIDRTAGYSEAFF
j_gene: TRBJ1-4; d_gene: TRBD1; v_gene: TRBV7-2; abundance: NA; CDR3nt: TGTGCCAGCAGCTTGTCGCAGGGGGCTAATGAAAAACTGTTTTTT; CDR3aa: CASSLSQGANEKLFF
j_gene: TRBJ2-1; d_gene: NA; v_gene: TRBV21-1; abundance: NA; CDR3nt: TGTGCCAGCAGCAAAATTAAGGAGAAAGACAATGAGCAGTTCTTC; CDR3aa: CASSKIKEKDNEQFF
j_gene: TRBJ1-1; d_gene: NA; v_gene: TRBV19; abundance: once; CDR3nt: TGTGCCAGTAGTATAGCACTCGACACTGAAGCTTTCTTT; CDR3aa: CASSIALDTEAFF
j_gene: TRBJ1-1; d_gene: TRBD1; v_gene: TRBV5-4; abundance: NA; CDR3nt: TGTGCCAGCAGCCTGGGGGGGGACAGGAGAGCTGAAGCTTTCTTT; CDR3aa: CASSLGGDRRAEAFF
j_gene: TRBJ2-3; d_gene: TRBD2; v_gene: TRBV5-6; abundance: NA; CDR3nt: TGTGCCAGCAGCTTGGCGGGGGGGCCGGGTACGCAGTATTTT; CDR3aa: CASSLAGGPGTQYF
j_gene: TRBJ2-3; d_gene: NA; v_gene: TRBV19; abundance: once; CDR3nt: TGTGCCAGTAGTTTGGGACTCACTAGCACAGATACGCAGTATTTT; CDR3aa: CASSLGLTSTDTQYF
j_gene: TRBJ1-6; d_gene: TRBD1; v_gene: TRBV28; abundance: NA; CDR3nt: TGTGCCAGCCTTCAGACAGGGACTAATTCACCCCTCCACTTT; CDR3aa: CASLQTGTNSPLHF
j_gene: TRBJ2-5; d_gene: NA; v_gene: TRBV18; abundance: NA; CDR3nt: TGTGCCAGCTCAGTCTCTCGGCAAGAGACCCAGTACTTC; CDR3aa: CASSVSRQETQYF
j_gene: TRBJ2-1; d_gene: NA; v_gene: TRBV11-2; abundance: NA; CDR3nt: TGTGCCAGCAGCCCCCTAAGGGCAGGGTTTACCTACAATGAGCAGTTCTTC; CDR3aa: CASSPLRAGFTYNEQFF
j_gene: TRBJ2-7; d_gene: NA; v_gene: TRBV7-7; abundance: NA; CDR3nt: TGTGCTCGAACTGACAGTCTAACCTACGAGCAGTACTTC; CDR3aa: CARTDSLTYEQYF
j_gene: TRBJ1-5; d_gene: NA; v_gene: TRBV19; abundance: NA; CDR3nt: TGTGCCAGCCGGCCGGCAGGAAGCAATCAGCCCCAGCATTTT; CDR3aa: CASRPAGSNQPQHF
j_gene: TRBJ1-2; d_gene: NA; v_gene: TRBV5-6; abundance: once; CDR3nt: TGTGCCAGCAGCCCAAGGGGAATCTCCTATGGCTACACCTTC; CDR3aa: CASSPRGISYGYTF
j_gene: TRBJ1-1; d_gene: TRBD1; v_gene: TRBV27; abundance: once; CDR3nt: TGTGCCAGCAGTGTGACAGGGTTTGGCACTGAAGCTTTCTTT; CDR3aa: CASSVTGFGTEAFF
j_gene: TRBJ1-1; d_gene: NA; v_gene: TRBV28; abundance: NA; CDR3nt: TGTGCCAGCAGTTTGCAGGGAGGGGGGCCCACTGAAGCTTTCTTT; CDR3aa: CASSLQGGGPTEAFF
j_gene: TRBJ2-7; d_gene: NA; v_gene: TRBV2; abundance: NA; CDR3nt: TGTGCCAGCAGTGGTCAGGGTATATTATACGAGCAGTACTTC; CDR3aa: CASSGQGILYEQYF
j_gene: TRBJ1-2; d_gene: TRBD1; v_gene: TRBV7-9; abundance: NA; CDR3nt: TGTGCCAGCAGCGGCGACAGGGACTATGGCTACACCTTC; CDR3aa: CASSGDRDYGYTF
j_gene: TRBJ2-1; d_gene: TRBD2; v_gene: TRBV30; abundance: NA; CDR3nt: TGTGCCTGGCGCAGCGGGGGGGCCTACAATGAGCAGTTCTTC; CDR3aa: CAWRSGGAYNEQFF
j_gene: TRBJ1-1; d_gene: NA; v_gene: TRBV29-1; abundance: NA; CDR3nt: TGCAGCGTTGCTGGCAACGAAGCTTTCTTT; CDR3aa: CSVAGNEAFF
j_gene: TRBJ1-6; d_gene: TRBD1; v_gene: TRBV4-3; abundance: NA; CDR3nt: TGCGCCAGCAGCCAGAGACAGGGTGATAATTCACCCCTCCACTTT; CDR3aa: CASSQRQGDNSPLHF
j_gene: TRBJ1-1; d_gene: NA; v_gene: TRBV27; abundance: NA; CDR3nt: TGTGCCAGCAATTTTCTAGGAGGGAACACTGAAGCTTTCTTT; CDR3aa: CASNFLGGNTEAFF
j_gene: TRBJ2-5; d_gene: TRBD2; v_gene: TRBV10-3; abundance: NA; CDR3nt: TGTGCCATCAGTGAGTCTATAGCGGGGGTCGGTCAAGAGACCCAGTACTTC; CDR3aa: CAISESIAGVGQETQYF
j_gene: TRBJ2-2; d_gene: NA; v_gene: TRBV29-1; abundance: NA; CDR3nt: TGCAGCGTTGCGGGTGTGTCGAACACCGGGGAGCTGTTTTTT; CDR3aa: CSVAGVSNTGELFF
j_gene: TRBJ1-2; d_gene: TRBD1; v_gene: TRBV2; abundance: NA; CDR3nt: TGTGCCAGCAATCTAGACAGGGATGGTGGCTACACCTTC; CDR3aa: CASNLDRDGGYTF